This T cell receptor beta chain was sequenced for a study of shared clonotypes between healthy human individuals. On the study more broadly: Donors consisted of two women and a few men between 18 and 49.

Per the germline V gene, CDR1 is SGHTA and CDR2 is FQGNSA. V dropped 4 bases and J dropped 5 bases, with 15 bases sitting between them. This CDR3 has 14 amino acids. Authors' analysis steps: Quality scores were absent from the junction-only immunoSEQ sequences, so filtering differed. TCRdb's copy holds only in-frame clones and misses some; the assay was immunoSEQ multiplex PCR. V, J and clone size reflect that table, while D and trimming were determined from the DNA. The repertoire includes about 520,000 clones, roughly 80% of them detected once, and more than 9.5% sits in the top ten. This clone was found a few times.

V gene TRBV7-2 combines with J gene TRBJ2-7; D might be TRBD1 (5 bases). The source material was PBMCs. The TCR originated in a middle-aged woman in good health. Some clones in this sample may be carry-over from other donors' samples. Here the CDR3 reads CASSSAGTGHEQYF. The DNA for the CDR3 is TGTGCCAGCAGCTCCGCTGGTACAGGCCACGAGCAGTACTTC.